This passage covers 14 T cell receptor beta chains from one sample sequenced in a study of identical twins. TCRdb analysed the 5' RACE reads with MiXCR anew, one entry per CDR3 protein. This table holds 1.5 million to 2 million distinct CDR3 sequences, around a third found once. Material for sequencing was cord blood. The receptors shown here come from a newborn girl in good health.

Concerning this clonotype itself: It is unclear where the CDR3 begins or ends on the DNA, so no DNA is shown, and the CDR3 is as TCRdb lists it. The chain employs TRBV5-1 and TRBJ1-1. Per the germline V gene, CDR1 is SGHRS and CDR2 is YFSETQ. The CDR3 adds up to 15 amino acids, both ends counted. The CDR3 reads CASSPFWRGNTEAFF.

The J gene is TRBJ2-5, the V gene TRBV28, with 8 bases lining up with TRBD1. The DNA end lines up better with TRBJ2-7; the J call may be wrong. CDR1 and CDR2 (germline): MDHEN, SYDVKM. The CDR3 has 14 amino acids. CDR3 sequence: CASSFGQGENEQYF. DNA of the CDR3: TGTGCCAGCAGTTTCGGACAGGGCGAGAACGAGCAGTACTTC.

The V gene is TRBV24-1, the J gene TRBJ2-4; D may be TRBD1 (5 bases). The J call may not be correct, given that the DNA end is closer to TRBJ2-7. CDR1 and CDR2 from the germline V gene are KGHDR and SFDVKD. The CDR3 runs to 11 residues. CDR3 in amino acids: CATSQGHEQYF. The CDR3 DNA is TGTGCCACCAGTCAGGGTCACGAGCAGTACTTC.

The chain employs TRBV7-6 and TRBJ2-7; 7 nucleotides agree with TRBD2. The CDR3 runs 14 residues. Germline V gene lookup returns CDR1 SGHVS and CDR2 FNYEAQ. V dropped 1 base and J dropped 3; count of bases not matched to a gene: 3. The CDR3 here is CASSLDAGVYEQYF. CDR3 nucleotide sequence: TGTGCCAGCAGCTTAGACGCGGGAGTCTACGAGCAGTACTTC. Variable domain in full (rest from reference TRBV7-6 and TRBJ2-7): GAGVSQSPRYKVTKRGQDVALRCDPISGHVSLYWYRQALGQGPEFLTYFNYEAQQDKSGLPNDRFSAERPEGSISTLTIQRTEQRDSAMYRCASSLDAGVYEQYFGPGTRLTVT.

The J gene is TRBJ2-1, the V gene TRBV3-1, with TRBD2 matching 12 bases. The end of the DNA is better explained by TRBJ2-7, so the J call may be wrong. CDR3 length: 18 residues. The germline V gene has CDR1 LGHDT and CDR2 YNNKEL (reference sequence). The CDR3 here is CASSPYLAGGSSYNEQYF. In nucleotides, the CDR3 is TGTGCCAGCAGCCCCTACCTAGCGGGGGGGAGCTCCTACAATGAGCAGTACTTC.

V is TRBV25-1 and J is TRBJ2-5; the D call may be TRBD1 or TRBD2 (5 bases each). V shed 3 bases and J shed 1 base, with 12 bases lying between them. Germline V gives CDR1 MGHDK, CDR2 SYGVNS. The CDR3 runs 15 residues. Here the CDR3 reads CASSETAGTQETQYF. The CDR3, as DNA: TGTGCCAGCAGTGAGACCGCCGGGACCCAAGAGACCCAGTACTTC.

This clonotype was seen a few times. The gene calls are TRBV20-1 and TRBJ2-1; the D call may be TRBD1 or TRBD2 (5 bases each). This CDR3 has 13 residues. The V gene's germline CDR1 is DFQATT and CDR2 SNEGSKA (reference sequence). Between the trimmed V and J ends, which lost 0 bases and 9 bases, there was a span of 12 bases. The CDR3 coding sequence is TGCAGTGCTAGAGATCCCCGGGACCCTGAGCAGTTCTTC. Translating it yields CSARDPRDPEQFF.

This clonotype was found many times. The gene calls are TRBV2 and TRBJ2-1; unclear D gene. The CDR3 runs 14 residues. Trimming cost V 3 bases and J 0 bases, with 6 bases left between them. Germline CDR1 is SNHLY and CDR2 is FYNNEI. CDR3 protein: CASSELSSYNEQFF. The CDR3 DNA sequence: TGTGCCAGCAGTGAGCTGAGCTCCTACAATGAGCAGTTCTTC.

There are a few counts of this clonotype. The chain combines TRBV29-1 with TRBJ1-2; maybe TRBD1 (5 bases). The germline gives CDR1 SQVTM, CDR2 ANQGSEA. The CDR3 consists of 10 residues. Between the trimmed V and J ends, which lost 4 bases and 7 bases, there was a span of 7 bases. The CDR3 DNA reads TGCAGCGTTGTTACAGGTGGCTACACCTTC. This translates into CSVVTGGYTF.

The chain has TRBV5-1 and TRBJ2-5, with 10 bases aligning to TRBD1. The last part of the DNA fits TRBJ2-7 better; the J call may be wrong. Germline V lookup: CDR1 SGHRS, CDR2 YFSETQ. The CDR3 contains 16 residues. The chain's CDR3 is CASSSGPGQGRYEQYF. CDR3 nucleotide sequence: TGCGCCAGCAGCTCGGGACCGGGACAGGGGAGATACGAGCAGTACTTC.

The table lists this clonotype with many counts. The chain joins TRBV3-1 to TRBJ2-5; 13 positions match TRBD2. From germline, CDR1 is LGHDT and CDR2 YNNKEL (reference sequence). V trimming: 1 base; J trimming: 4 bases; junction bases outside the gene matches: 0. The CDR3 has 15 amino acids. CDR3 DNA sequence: TGTGCCAGCAGCCAAGGGACTAGCGGGGGAGAGACCCAGTACTTC. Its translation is CASSQGTSGGETQYF.

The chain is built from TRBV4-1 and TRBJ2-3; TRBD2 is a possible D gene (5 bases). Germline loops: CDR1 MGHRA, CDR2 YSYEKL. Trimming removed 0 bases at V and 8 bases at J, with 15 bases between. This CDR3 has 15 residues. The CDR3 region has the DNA TGCGCCAGCAGCCAAGACACTAGTGGAGCATTTACGCAGTATTTT. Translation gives CASSQDTSGAFTQYF.

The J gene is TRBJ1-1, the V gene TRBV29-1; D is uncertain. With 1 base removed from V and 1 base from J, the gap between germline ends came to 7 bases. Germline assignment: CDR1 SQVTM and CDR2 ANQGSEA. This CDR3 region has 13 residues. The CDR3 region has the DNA TGCAGCGTTGAAGTACCCACGAACACTGAAGCTTTCTTT. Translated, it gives CSVEVPTNTEAFF.

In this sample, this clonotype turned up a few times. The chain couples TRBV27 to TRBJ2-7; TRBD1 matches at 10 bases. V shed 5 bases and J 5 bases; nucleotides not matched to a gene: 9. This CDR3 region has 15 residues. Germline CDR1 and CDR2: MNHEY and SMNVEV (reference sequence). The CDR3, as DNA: TGTGCCAGCAGTACCTTCGGGACAGGGGAGCACGAGCAGTACTTC. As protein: CASSTFGTGEHEQYF.